These 15 T cell receptor beta chains came from one sample sequenced in a study of T cell changes during pregnancy in multiple sclerosis. TCRdb's copy holds only in-frame clones and misses some; the assay was immunoSEQ multiplex PCR. The sample holds approximately 90,000 clones; about 93% are singletons and the top ten take around 0.84%. Sequencing used peripheral blood, obtained in the third trimester of pregnancy. The receptors come from a female donor with multiple sclerosis, enrolled in a pregnancy study.

This chain joins TRBV5-4 and TRBJ2-6; D is perhaps TRBD2 (7 bases). The CDR3 is 15 amino acids. Trimming took 4 bases from V and 4 from J, leaving 12 bases between them. Germline V lookup: CDR1 SGHNT, CDR2 YYREEE (reference sequence). The CDR3 region is CASSLGGLGANVLTF. The CDR3 nucleotides read TGTGCCAGCAGCCTGGGGGGGCTCGGGGCCAACGTCCTGACTTTC.

This chain joins TRBV5-1 and TRBJ1-1; D uncertain. Germline CDR1 SGHRS, CDR2 YFSETQ. This CDR3 comprises 14 residues. V lost 2 bases and J 5 bases, leaving 13 bases between the germline ends. This CDR3 reads CASSFGTPGTEAFF. CDR3 bases: TGCGCCAGCAGCTTTGGCACTCCGGGGACTGAAGCTTTCTTT.

The chain carries TRBV4-3 and TRBJ1-2; 8 bases align to TRBD1. The V segment lost 5 bases and the J segment 8 bases; nucleotides outside the gene matches: 7. The CDR3 totals 13 residues. The V gene's germline CDR1 is LGHNA and CDR2 YSLEER. CDR3: CASSYGTGIGYTF. The CDR3 DNA is TGCGCCAGCAGCTACGGGACAGGTATAGGCTACACCTTC.

Comments on this clone: The identical CDR3 is also encoded by other nucleotide sequences in the sample. This chain connects TRBV5-1 to TRBJ2-7; 9 nucleotides align to TRBD2. There are 14 residues in the CDR3. After removal of 0 bases from V and 4 bases from J, the junction contained 2 bases not matched to a gene. Per the germline V gene, CDR1 is SGHRS and CDR2 is YFSETQ. The CDR3 DNA follows: TGCGCCAGCAGCTTGGCAACTAGCGGGTACGAGCAGTACTTC. Its protein product is CASSLATSGYEQYF. Based on the CDR3 plus reference TRBV5-1 and TRBJ2-7, the full variable domain is KAGVTQTPRYLIKTRGQQVTLSCSPISGHRSVSWYQQTPGQGLQFLFEYFSETQRNKGNFPGRFSGRQFSNSRSEMNVSTLELGDSALYLCASSLATSGYEQYFGPGTRLTVT.

The sample holds one count of this clone. This rearrangement joins TRBV28 to TRBJ1-5, with D unresolved. The V end lost 7 bases, the J end lost 0 bases, and 10 bases lay between the germline ends. Looked up from germline, CDR1 is MDHEN and CDR2 is SYDVKM. CDR3 length: 14 residues. DNA of the CDR3: TGTGCCAGCAACCCACTGATTAGCAATCAGCCCCAGCATTTT. This codes for CASNPLISNQPQHF.

CDR3 bases: TGTGCCAGCAGCACCTCGACAGGGCAGAACACTGAAGCTTTCTTT. Amino acids: CASSTSTGQNTEAFF. The J gene is TRBJ1-1, the V gene TRBV7-9; TRBD1 agrees at 7 bases. V was clipped by 5 bases and J by 1 base; unmatched bases: 7. The CDR3 spans 15 residues. Germline V gene sequence: CDR1 SEHNR, CDR2 FQNEAQ (reference sequence).

V and J are TRBV29-1 and TRBJ2-7; D call uncertain. CDR3 size: 13 residues. Germline CDR1 SQVTM, CDR2 ANQGSEA. V lost 1 base and J lost 2, with 9 bases in between. CDR3 in DNA: TGCAGCGTTGAAGTTGCAGGTACCTACGAGCAGTACTTC. Its protein is CSVEVAGTYEQYF.

This clone was seen once. The V and J genes are TRBV6-6 and TRBJ2-7; weak D call: TRBD1 (6 bases). From germline, CDR1 is MNHNY and CDR2 SVGAGI (reference sequence). The CDR3 loop spans 13 amino acids. The germline V and J ends were trimmed by 6 bases and 3 bases, with 12 bases remaining between them. In DNA, the CDR3 is TGTGCCAGCAGCCCTCCACAGGGCTACGAGCAGTACTTC. Translation: CASSPPQGYEQYF.

This rearrangement joins TRBV2 to TRBJ1-5; TRBD1 matches 10 bases. Germline CDR1 is SNHLY and CDR2 is FYNNEI. The CDR3 contains 15 residues. V gave up 4 bases and J gave up 4 bases; unmatched junction bases: 4. The chain's CDR3 is CASSGQGAPNQPQHF. CDR3 coding DNA: TGTGCCAGCAGTGGACAGGGGGCGCCGAATCAGCCCCAGCATTTT.

The chain links TRBV5-4 to TRBJ2-7; the D gene is possibly TRBD2 (6 bases). The CDR3 sequence is 16 residues long. V lost 3 bases, J lost 0 bases, and 16 bases lay in between. Germline assignment: CDR1 SGHNT and CDR2 YYREEE (reference sequence). In nucleotides, the CDR3 is TGTGCCAGCAGCTCCCCTGTCGGGGGATCCTCCTACGAGCAGTACTTC. Protein: CASSSPVGGSSYEQYF.

This rearrangement joins TRBV19 to TRBJ2-4, with D perhaps TRBD1 (5 bases). The V end lost 5 bases, the J end lost 3 bases, and 17 bases lay between the germline ends. This CDR3 is built from 16 residues. Per germline, CDR1 LNHDA and CDR2 SQIVND (reference sequence). This chain's CDR3 is CASSPKRGIGKNIQYF. CDR3 sequence (DNA): TGTGCCAGTAGTCCCAAAAGGGGAATCGGCAAAAACATTCAGTACTTC. The full variable domain, in which reference TRBV19 and TRBJ2-4 provide the parts outside the CDR3, is DGGITQSPKYLFRKEGQNVTLSCEQNLNHDAMYWYRQDPGQGLRLIYYSQIVNDFQKGDIAEGYSVSREKKESFPLTVTSAQKNPTAFYLCASSPKRGIGKNIQYFGAGTRLSVL.

The chain recombines TRBV25-1 with TRBJ2-1; 9 bases map to TRBD2. This CDR3 contains 14 residues. From germline, CDR1 is MGHDK and CDR2 SYGVNS. V lost 6 bases to trimming and J lost 5 bases; unmatched junction nucleotides: 5. The CDR3 loop is CASSRGLAHNEQFF. As DNA, the CDR3 is TGTGCCAGCAGCCGGGGACTAGCCCACAATGAGCAGTTCTTC.

The gene calls are TRBV7-9 and TRBJ2-2, with 8 bases identical to TRBD2. Germline assignment: CDR1 SEHNR and CDR2 FQNEAQ (reference sequence). Unmatched junction bases numbered 22, after V lost 5 bases and J lost 8 bases. This CDR3 spans 19 amino acids. The CDR3 spells CASSLGTRTVETGSGELFF. The CDR3 DNA reads as TGTGCCAGCAGCCTCGGGACTAGAACGGTGGAAACAGGCTCGGGGGAGCTGTTTTTT.

V usage is TRBV18 and J usage is TRBJ1-1; D gene unclear. Per germline, CDR1 KGHSH and CDR2 LQKENI. This CDR3 spans 14 amino acids. V lost 0 bases, J lost 0 bases, and 5 bases lay in between. The CDR3 protein is CASSPPSVNTEAFF. CDR3 nucleotides: TGTGCCAGCTCACCACCGTCAGTGAACACTGAAGCTTTCTTT.

The chain carries TRBV27 and TRBJ2-3; 8 bases line up with TRBD2. V trimming: 1 base; J trimming: 2 bases; junction bases outside the gene matches: 8. This CDR3 spans 17 amino acids. Germline V lookup: CDR1 MNHEY, CDR2 SMNVEV (reference sequence). The CDR3 DNA follows: TGTGCCAGCAGTTTATTCGCTAGCGGGCTTCACACAGATACGCAGTATTTT. Protein: CASSLFASGLHTDTQYF.